What follows describes a single T cell receptor beta chain. Original handling: Estimation of nucleated cell counts relied on the amplification of reference gene primers. Generated by immunoSEQ multiplex PCR, the TCRdb table keeps only in-frame clones and is missing some. V and J calls and clone size are given by that table; D and trimming were obtained from the DNA. The profile covers about 170,000 clones, with less than 85% appearing a single time and over 9.5% taken by the ten largest. This entry belongs to a study of blood T cell repertoires in COVID-19. Study context: T cells, B-cell-depleted T cells, or PBMCs supplied cDNA or gDNA.

Germline CDR1 and CDR2: SGHNT and YYREEE (reference sequence). The V gene lost 0 bases and the J gene lost 1 base, with 12 bases spanning the gap. The CDR3 loop spans 16 amino acids. The sequenced sample was peripheral blood. V usage is TRBV5-4 and J usage is TRBJ2-3, with D uncertain. The receptor comes from an elderly woman with active or convalescent COVID-19. CDR3 region: CASSLGLLLGTDTQYF. The DNA for the CDR3 is TGTGCCAGCAGCTTGGGACTCCTCCTAGGCACAGATACGCAGTATTTT. The complete variable domain, with remaining parts taken from reference TRBV5-4 and TRBJ2-3, reads ETGVTQSPTHLIKTRGQQVTLRCSSQSGHNTVSWYQQALGQGPQFIFQYYREEENGRGNFPPRFSGLQFPNYSSELNVNALELDDSALYLCASSLGLLLGTDTQYFGPGTRLTVL.